This T cell receptor (beta chain) appears in the sequencing data of a study of T-cell reconstitution after alpha-beta-depleted transplantation in children. Regarding the study as a whole: Surviving recipient T cells and thymic progenitors produced the high day-60 TCRbeta diversity seen in some patients. Several hundred graft clones that had expanded were reportedly the source of alpha-beta T cells about two months after transplant. The main origin of T-cell counts and diversity one year after transplant was newly produced T cells.

The TCRbeta library incorporated unique molecular identifiers. TCRdb used MiXCR to reprocess the PCR reads, holding one entry per CDR3 protein. The sample lists a few hundred thousand distinct CDR3 sequences, around 13% occurring once. Ten or more counts support this clonotype. Its antigen is undetermined. CDR3 length equals 15 residues. Unmatched junction bases numbered 3, after V lost 3 bases and J lost 2 bases. The rearrangement uses TRBV12-3 or TRBV12-4 and TRBJ2-1; 8 nucleotides agree with TRBD2. The sequencing used PBMCs, mostly from graft donor cells, collected 360 days after TCRalphabeta/CD19-depleted stem cell transplant. The TCR was taken from a male patient younger than 18 who had a stem cell transplant for acute myeloid leukemia, so the T cells may come from the graft donor. The CDR3 DNA follows: TGTGCCAGCAGTTTCAGCGGGGGCACCTACAATGAGCAGTTCTTC. This translates into CASSFSGGTYNEQFF.